The table lists the clone carrying this TCR beta chain with many counts. TCR beta VDJ combinations and CDR3 sequences were profiled from genomic DNA. TCRdb passed the reads through MiXCR, listing each CDR3 protein once. The sample includes under 200,000 distinct CDR3 sequences, roughly 48% of them seen just once. This entry belongs to a study of CD8+CD57+ T cells in acquired aplastic anemia. Trimming stripped 2 bases from V and 6 bases from J, with 13 bases between. The CDR3 sequence is 15 residues long. Germline V CDR1 and CDR2: SGHVS, FQNEAQ. The sequenced sample was sorted CD4+, CD8+, or CD8+CD57+ T cells (not recorded which) from PBMCs. This receptor was identified in a human donor in good health. J is TRBJ2-2 and V is TRBV7-8; possible D gene TRBD2, 6 bases. The CDR3 nucleotides are TGTGCCAGCAGCTTACGACAGAGGGACTCCGGGGAGCTGTTTTTT. Protein product: CASSLRQRDSGELFF.